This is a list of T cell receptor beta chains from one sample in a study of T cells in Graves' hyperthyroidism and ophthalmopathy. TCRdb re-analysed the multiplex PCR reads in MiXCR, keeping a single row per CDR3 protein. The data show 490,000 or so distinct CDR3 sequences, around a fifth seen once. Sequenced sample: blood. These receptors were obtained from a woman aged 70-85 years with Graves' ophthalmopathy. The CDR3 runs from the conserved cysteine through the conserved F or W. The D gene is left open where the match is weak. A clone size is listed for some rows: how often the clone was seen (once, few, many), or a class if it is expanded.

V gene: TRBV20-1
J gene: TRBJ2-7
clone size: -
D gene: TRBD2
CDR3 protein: CSGGTQTSGYEQYF
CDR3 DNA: TGCAGTGGGGGCACCCAAACTAGCGGGTACGAGCAGTACTTC

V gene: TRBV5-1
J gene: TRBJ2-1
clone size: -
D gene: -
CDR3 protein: CASSPTRAAANEQFF
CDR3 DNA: TGCGCCAGCAGCCCGACTCGGGCCGCGGCTAATGAGCAGTTCTTC

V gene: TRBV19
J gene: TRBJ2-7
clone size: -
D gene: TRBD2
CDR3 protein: CASSGTFSGSGSYEQYF
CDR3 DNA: TGTGCCAGTAGTGGGACCTTCAGCGGGAGTGGGTCCTACGAGCAGTACTTC

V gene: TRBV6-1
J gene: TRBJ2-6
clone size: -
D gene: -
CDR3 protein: CASSVNPGILSGANVLTF
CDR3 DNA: TGTGCCAGCAGTGTGAATCCAGGGATTTTATCTGGGGCCAACGTCCTGACTTTC

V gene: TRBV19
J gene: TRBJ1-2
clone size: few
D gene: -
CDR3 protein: CASSIPFRGNYGYTF
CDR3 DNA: TGTGCCAGTAGTATCCCATTTCGGGGAAACTATGGCTACACCTTC

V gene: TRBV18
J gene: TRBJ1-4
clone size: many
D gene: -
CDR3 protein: CASSLTGATNEKLFF
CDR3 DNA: TGTGCCAGCTCCCTTACAGGCGCAACTAATGAAAAACTGTTTTTT

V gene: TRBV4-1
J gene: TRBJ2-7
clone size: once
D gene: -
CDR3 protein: CASSQERGTSYEQYF
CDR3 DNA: TGCGCCAGCAGCCAAGAACGAGGGACTTCCTACGAGCAGTACTTC

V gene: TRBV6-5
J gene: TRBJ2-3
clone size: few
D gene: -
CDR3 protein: CASSYTGYTTDTQYF
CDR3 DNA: TGTGCCAGCAGTTACACGGGGTATACCACAGATACGCAGTATTTT

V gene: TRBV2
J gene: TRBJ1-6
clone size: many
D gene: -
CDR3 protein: CASSVGDAINSPLHF
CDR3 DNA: TGTGCCAGCAGTGTGGGAGACGCTATTAATTCACCCCTCCACTTT

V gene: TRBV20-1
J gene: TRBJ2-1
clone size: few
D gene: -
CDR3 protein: CSARDRGRQKPNEQFF
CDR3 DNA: TGCAGTGCTAGAGATCGCGGGCGACAGAAACCCAATGAGCAGTTCTTC

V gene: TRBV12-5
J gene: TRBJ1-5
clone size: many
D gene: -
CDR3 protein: CASGLSNSGFQPQHF
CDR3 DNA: TGTGCTAGTGGTTTGTCTAACTCGGGTTTTCAGCCCCAGCATTTT

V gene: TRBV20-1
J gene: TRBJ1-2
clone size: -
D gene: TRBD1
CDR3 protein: CSAPGTGRNGYTF
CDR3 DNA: TGCAGTGCTCCCGGGACAGGGCGGAATGGCTACACCTTC

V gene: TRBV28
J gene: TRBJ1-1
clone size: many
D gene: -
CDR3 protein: CASSEVGENTEAFF
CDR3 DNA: TGTGCCAGCAGTGAGGTGGGGGAAAACACTGAAGCTTTCTTT